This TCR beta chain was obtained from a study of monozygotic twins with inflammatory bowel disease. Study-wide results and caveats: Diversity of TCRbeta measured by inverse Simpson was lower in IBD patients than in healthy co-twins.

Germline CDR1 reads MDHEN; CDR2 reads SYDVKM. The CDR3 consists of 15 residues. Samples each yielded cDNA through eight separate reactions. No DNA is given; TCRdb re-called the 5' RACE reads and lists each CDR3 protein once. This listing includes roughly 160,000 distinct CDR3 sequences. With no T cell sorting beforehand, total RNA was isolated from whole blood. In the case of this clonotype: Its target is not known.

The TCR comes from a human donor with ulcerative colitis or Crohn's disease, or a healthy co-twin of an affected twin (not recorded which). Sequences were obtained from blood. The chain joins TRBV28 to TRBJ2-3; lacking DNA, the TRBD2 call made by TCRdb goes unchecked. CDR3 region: CASTPRGGRIDTQYF.